The source of this TCR beta chain is a study of T cell repertoires in cytomegalovirus infection. TCRdb reanalysed the reads using MiXCR and keeps one entry per CDR3 protein. The sample lists 450,000 to 600,000 distinct CDR3 sequences, roughly 46% occurring once. This clonotype has only a few counts. Its antigen is as yet unknown. The germline CDR1 and CDR2 sequences are SGHTA and FQGNSA. The germline V and J ends were trimmed by 1 base and 5 bases, with 17 bases remaining between them. The CDR3 totals 16 residues. This chain joins TRBV7-2 and TRBJ1-2; D is possibly TRBD1 (6 bases). The source of this sequence is a human donor in good health (CMV status not recorded). Some clones in this sample may be carry-over from other donors' samples. The material was cultured PBMCs, obtained from culture after CMV antigen stimulation. CDR3 DNA: TGTGCCAGCAGCTTAGTGGGTTTTGGGGGCTTGTATGGCTACACCTTC. Protein product: CASSLVGFGGLYGYTF.